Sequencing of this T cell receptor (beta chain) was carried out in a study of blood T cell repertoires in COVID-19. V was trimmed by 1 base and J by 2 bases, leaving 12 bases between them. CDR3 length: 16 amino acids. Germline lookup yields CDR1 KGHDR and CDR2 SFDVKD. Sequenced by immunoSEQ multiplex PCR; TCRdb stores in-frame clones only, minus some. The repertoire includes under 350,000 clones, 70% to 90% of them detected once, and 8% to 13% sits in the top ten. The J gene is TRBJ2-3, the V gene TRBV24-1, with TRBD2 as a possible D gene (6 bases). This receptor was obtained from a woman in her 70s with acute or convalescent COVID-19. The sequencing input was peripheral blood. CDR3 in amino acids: CATSDFGGAPTDTQYF. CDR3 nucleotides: TGTGCCACCAGTGATTTCGGGGGAGCCCCCACAGATACGCAGTATTTT.